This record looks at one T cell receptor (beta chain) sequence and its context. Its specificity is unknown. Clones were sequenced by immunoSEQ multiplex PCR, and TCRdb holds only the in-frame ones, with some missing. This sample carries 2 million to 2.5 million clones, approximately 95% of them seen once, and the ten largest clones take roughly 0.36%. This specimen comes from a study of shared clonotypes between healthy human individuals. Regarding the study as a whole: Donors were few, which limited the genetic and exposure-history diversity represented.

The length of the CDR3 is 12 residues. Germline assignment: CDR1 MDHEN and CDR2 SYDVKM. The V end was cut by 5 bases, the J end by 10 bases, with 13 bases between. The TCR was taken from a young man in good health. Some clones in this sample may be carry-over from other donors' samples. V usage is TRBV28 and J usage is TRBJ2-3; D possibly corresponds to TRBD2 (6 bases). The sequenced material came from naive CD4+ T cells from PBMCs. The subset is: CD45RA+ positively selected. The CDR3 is CASSPRLVAQYF. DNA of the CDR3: TGTGCCAGCAGTCCCCGACTAGTCGCGCAGTATTTT.